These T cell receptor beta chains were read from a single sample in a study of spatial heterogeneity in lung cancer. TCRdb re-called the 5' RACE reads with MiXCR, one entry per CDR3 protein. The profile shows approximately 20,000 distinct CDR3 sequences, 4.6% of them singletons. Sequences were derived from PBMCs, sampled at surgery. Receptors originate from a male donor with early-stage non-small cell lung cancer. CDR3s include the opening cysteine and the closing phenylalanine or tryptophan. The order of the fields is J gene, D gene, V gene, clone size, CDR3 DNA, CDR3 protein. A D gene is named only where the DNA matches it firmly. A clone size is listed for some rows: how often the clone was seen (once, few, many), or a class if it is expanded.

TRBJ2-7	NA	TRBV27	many	TGTGCCAGCAGAAACAGGGCTAGGTCCTACGAGCAGTACTTC	CASRNRARSYEQYF
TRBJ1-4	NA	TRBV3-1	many	TGTGCCAGCAGCGTAGGCCAGACTAATAATGAAAAACTGTTTTTT	CASSVGQTNNEKLFF
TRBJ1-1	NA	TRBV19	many	TGTGCCAGTAGTATAGTAGCTGACACTGAAGCTTTCTTT	CASSIVADTEAFF
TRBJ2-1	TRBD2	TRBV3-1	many	TGTGCCAGCAGCCAAGACCCGGGACTAGCGGCCGATGAGCAGTTCTTC	CASSQDPGLAADEQFF
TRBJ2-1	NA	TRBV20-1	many	TGCAGTGCTAGCAGACAGGTGCTGGTGCAGTTCTTC	CSASRQVLVQFF
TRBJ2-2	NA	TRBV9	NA	TGTGCCAGCAGCGTACAGGGGTTCGACACCGGGGAGCTGTTTTTT	CASSVQGFDTGELFF
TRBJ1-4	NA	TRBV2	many	TGTGCCAGCATAAGGACGGGAGAAAAACTGTTTTTT	CASIRTGEKLFF
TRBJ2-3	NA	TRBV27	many	TGTGCCAGCAGTTGGGACCCAGGGGTGTCAGATACGCAGTATTTT	CASSWDPGVSDTQYF
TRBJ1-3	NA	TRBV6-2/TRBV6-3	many	TGTGCCAGCAGTTACTTCGGGACCCCCGACTCTGGAAACACCATATATTTT	CASSYFGTPDSGNTIYF
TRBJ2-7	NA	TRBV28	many	TGTGCCAGCAGTTGGGGAAAGGGGTTCTCCTACGAGCAGTACTTC	CASSWGKGFSYEQYF
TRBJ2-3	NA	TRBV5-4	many	TGTGCCAGCAGCCCCTGGGGACTGAACACAGATACGCAGTATTTT	CASSPWGLNTDTQYF
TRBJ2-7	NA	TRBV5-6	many	TGTGCCAGCAGCTCCTTATACCAGGGGAATCCTCGGGAGCAGTACTTC	CASSSLYQGNPREQYF
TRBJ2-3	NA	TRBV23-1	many	TGCGCCAGCGGAACCGGGACTTTCACAGATACGCAGTATTTT	CASGTGTFTDTQYF
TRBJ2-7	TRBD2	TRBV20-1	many	TGCAGTGCTAAGCCGAGCGGGAGCTCCTACGAGCAGTACTTC	CSAKPSGSSYEQYF
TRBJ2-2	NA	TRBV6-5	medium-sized	TGTGCCAGCAGTTTCCGGGGTGTGCTGTTTTTT	CASSFRGVLFF
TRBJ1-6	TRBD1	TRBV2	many	TGTGCCAGCAGTGTTTCGTTCAGGGGGCCGTCACCCCTCCACTTT	CASSVSFRGPSPLHF
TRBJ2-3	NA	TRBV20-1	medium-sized	TGCAGTGCTAGACTAATGGATGCGACCGCGCGCGGTGATACGCAGTATTTT	CSARLMDATARGDTQYF
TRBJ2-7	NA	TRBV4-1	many	TGCGCCAGCAGCCTCCGGGACACCTCCTACGAGCAGTACTTC	CASSLRDTSYEQYF
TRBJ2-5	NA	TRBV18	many	TGTGCCAGCTCACTAGAGCTAGCCCACCCAGGGACCCAGTACTTC	CASSLELAHPGTQYF
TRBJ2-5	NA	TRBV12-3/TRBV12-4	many	TGTGCCAGCAGTTTAGACTACCCCAGGAGATCAGAGACCCAGTACTTC	CASSLDYPRRSETQYF
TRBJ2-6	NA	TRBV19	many	TGTGCCAGTAGAGTCGAGGCTGGGGCCAACGTCCTGACTTTC	CASRVEAGANVLTF
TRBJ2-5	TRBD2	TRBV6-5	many	TGTGCCAGCAGTTACCGTAGCGGGAGTAGGGGTGAGACCCAGTACTTC	CASSYRSGSRGETQYF
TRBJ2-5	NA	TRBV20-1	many	TGCAGTGCTCCCGACGGGTCCCAAGAGACCCAGTACTTC	CSAPDGSQETQYF
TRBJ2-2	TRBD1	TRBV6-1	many	TGTGCCAGCAGGCACACAGGGGGCATCACCGGGGAGCTGTTTTTT	CASRHTGGITGELFF
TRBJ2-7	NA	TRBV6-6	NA	TGTGCCAGCACTACACAGGGTATTCTGTCCTACGAGCAGTACTTC	CASTTQGILSYEQYF
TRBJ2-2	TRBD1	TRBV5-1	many	TGCGCCAGCAGATATTCCGGGACAGCGAACACCGGGGAGCTGTTTTTT	CASRYSGTANTGELFF
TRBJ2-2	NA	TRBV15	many	TGTGCCACCAGCCCGATAGAAGACGGGGAGCTGTTTTTT	CATSPIEDGELFF
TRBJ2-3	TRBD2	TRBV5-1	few	TGCGCCAGCAGCCCGGGACTAGCGGGGGGCTTCTCTAGCACAGATACGCAGTATTTT	CASSPGLAGGFSSTDTQYF
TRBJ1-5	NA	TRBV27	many	TGTGCCAGCAGTTTGGTAGCGGGAGGCAATCAGCCCCAGCATTTT	CASSLVAGGNQPQHF
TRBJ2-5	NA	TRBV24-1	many	TGTGCCACCAGCAGGGACTTGGAGGAGACCCAGTACTTC	CATSRDLEETQYF
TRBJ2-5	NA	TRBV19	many	TGTGCCGTCGGACGAGGGTCGGGAGAGACCCAGTACTTC	CAVGRGSGETQYF
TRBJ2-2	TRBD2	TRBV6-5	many	TGTGCCAGCAGGTCTCTAGCGGGGTCTACCGGGGAGCTGTTTTTT	CASRSLAGSTGELFF
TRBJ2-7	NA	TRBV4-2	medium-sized	TGTGCCAGCAGCCAAGATAGAAGCGCCTCCTACGAGCAGTACTTC	CASSQDRSASYEQYF
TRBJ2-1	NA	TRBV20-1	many	TGCAGTGCGATAGGAACGGGTGAGCAGTTCTTC	CSAIGTGEQFF
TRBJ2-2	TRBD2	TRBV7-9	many	TGTGCCACTGGGACTAGCGGTATTCTAACCGGGGAGCTGTTTTTT	CATGTSGILTGELFF
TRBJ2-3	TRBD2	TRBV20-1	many	TGCAGTGCTCCCTTTGCGCGGGGGGGCCTAAGCACAGATACGCAGTATTTT	CSAPFARGGLSTDTQYF